This T cell receptor (beta chain) derives from a study of control samples from healthy donors and cancer patients. This clone appeared a few times. V was trimmed by 0 bases and J by 6 bases, leaving 18 bases between them. Germline V gives CDR1 SGHNT, CDR2 YYREEE (reference sequence). This CDR3 is built from 16 residues. Measured with immunoSEQ multiplex PCR; TCRdb has only the in-frame clones, and not every one. This sample has fewer than 500,000 clones, with approximately 92% found just once. The V and J genes are TRBV5-4 and TRBJ1-2; D gene unclear. Sequenced sample: PBMCs. The origin of this receptor is a man in his forties with head and neck cancer. This CDR3 reads CASSLVSSSSPHGYTF. DNA of the CDR3: TGTGCCAGCAGCTTGGTCAGTTCGTCATCACCCCATGGCTACACCTTC.